This T cell receptor (beta chain) was obtained from a study of T cells in localized non-small cell lung cancer. Study-level results: Median detection of top 100 tumor clones in adjacent lung was 57 clones. Analysis by sequencing included only one tumor region, so heterogeneity remains possible.

The CDR3 is 13 amino acids. In germline, CDR1 is LNHDA, CDR2 SQIVND (reference sequence). V dropped 8 bases and J dropped 4 bases, with 14 bases sitting between them. Comments on this clone: Its matching antigen is unknown.

Sequenced by immunoSEQ multiplex PCR; TCRdb stores in-frame clones only, minus some. The data show around 2,000 clones, 35% seen once. The V call is TRBV19, the J call TRBJ2-5, with D possibly being TRBD1 or TRBD2 (5 bases each). The TCR sequence derives from a female donor older than 55 with stage I lung adenocarcinoma. Sequenced here: lung tumor tissue, sampled before any cancer treatment. This CDR3 is CASGTAGGETQYF. For the CDR3, the DNA is TGTGCCAGTGGGACGGCTGGAGGAGAGACCCAGTACTTC.